This is a list of T cell receptor beta chains from one sample in a study of blood T cell repertoires in COVID-19. TCRdb's table, derived via immunoSEQ multiplex PCR, lists solely in-frame clones and lacks some. The sample has around 250,000 clones; over 75% are singletons. Sequencing used PBMCs or T cells enriched from blood (not recorded which). The receptors here all came from a man younger than 35 who had recovered from COVID-19. Each CDR3 is given with its conserved first and last residue. A D gene is named only where the DNA matches it firmly. Size is stated for part of the rows, as once, few or many counts, or as a class when the clone is expanded.

J gene: TRBJ2-1
V gene: TRBV21-1
D gene: NA
clone size: NA
CDR3 protein: CASSKVPRYNEQFF
CDR3 DNA: TGTGCCAGCAGCAAAGTCCCCAGATACAATGAGCAGTTCTTC

J gene: TRBJ1-2
V gene: TRBV28
D gene: TRBD1
clone size: NA
CDR3 protein: CASSLRDRRHLYGYTF
CDR3 DNA: TGTGCCAGCAGTCTCCGGGACAGGAGACACCTCTATGGCTACACCTTC

J gene: TRBJ2-7
V gene: TRBV9
D gene: NA
clone size: NA
CDR3 protein: CASSVSWLDSYEQYF
CDR3 DNA: TGTGCCAGCAGCGTAAGTTGGCTAGACTCCTACGAGCAGTACTTC

J gene: TRBJ1-4
V gene: TRBV11-3
D gene: NA
clone size: NA
CDR3 protein: CASSPQRGQNEKLFF
CDR3 DNA: TGTGCCAGCAGCCCGCAACGGGGACAAAATGAAAAACTGTTTTTT

J gene: TRBJ1-6
V gene: TRBV2
D gene: NA
clone size: once
CDR3 protein: CASIKQNSYNSPLHF
CDR3 DNA: TGTGCCAGCATTAAACAGAACTCCTATAATTCACCCCTCCACTTT

J gene: TRBJ1-6
V gene: TRBV11-2
D gene: TRBD1
clone size: NA
CDR3 protein: CASSLDRGSSALHF
CDR3 DNA: TGTGCCAGCAGCTTAGACAGGGGGAGCTCGGCCCTCCACTTT

J gene: TRBJ2-1
V gene: TRBV10-3
D gene: TRBD2
clone size: NA
CDR3 protein: CATSGGRYNEQFF
CDR3 DNA: TGTGCCACGAGCGGGGGGCGCTACAATGAGCAGTTCTTC

J gene: TRBJ1-2
V gene: TRBV2
D gene: TRBD1
clone size: NA
CDR3 protein: CASRGDSQGYGYTF
CDR3 DNA: TGTGCCAGCAGAGGGGACAGTCAGGGCTATGGCTACACCTTC

J gene: TRBJ2-1
V gene: TRBV7-9
D gene: TRBD2
clone size: NA
CDR3 protein: CASRLSGTNNEQFF
CDR3 DNA: TGTGCCAGCAGGCTTAGCGGGACAAACAATGAGCAGTTCTTC

J gene: TRBJ1-6
V gene: TRBV11-2
D gene: TRBD1
clone size: NA
CDR3 protein: CASSLGGDSSYNSPLHF
CDR3 DNA: TGTGCCAGCAGCTTAGGAGGGGACAGCTCCTATAATTCACCCCTCCACTTT

J gene: TRBJ1-1
V gene: TRBV28
D gene: NA
clone size: once
CDR3 protein: CASGPNGAVRDKMNTEAFF
CDR3 DNA: TGTGCCAGCGGACCAAATGGGGCGGTCAGGGATAAAATGAACACTGAAGCTTTCTTT

J gene: TRBJ1-1
V gene: TRBV4-1
D gene: TRBD1
clone size: NA
CDR3 protein: CASSPPGGTEAFF
CDR3 DNA: TGCGCCAGCAGCCCTCCAGGGGGGACTGAAGCTTTCTTT

J gene: TRBJ2-7
V gene: TRBV18
D gene: TRBD1
clone size: NA
CDR3 protein: CASSAAGTGASYEQYF
CDR3 DNA: TGTGCCAGCTCAGCGGCCGGGACAGGGGCTTCCTACGAGCAGTACTTC

J gene: TRBJ2-7
V gene: TRBV7-8
D gene: NA
clone size: NA
CDR3 protein: CASSLASGLYEQYF
CDR3 DNA: TGTGCCAGCAGCTTAGCCAGTGGTCTTTACGAGCAGTACTTC

J gene: TRBJ2-5
V gene: TRBV5-1
D gene: TRBD1
clone size: NA
CDR3 protein: CASSVIPGGEETQYF
CDR3 DNA: TGCGCCAGCAGCGTGATCCCAGGGGGCGAAGAGACCCAGTACTTC